This T cell receptor beta chain was recorded in a study of T-cell memory formation after mild COVID-19. The CDR3 totals 15 residues. Between the trimmed V and J ends, which lost 4 bases and 8 bases, there was a span of 18 bases. Only a few counts were recorded for this clonotype. TCRdb re-derived calls from the 5' RACE reads in MiXCR, one entry per CDR3 protein. This sample has approximately 150,000 distinct CDR3 sequences; over 10% occur once, and the top ten carry 3.3%. This TCR was sampled from a young man who had mild COVID-19 (a few samples of this study predate the infection). Cell type and time point are not known. This rearrangement joins TRBV12-3 or TRBV12-4 to TRBJ2-1; a possible D gene is TRBD2 (5 bases). The material sequenced was PBMCs or a T cell subset sorted from them (not recorded which). The DNA for the CDR3 is TGTGCCAGCAGTTACCCCGGACTTGCTCGAGATGAGCAGTTCTTC. Its translation is CASSYPGLARDEQFF.